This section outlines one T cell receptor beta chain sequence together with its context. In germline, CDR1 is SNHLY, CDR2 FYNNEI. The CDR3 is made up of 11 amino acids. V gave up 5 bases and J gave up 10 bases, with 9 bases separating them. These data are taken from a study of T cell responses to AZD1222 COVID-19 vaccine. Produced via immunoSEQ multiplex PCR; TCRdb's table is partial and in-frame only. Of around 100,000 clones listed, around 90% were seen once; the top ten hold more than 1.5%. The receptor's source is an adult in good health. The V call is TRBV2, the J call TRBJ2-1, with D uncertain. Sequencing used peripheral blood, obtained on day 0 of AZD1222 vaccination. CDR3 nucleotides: TGTGCCAGCAGTTACACCGGGGAGCAGTTCTTC. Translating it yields CASSYTGEQFF.